A single TCR beta chain is shown here with its context. This specimen belongs to a study of OX40 agonist ivuxolimab in advanced cancers. Study background: Cohort: roughly 80% men, mean age around 55, aged about 23 to 79.

Assay used: immunoSEQ multiplex PCR; TCRdb lists only in-frame clones, some missing. The sample consists of tens of thousands of clones, around 86% of them appearing once. Autoimmune disease history or systemic immunosuppression meant exclusion. The sequence came from an adult with an advanced solid tumor such as melanoma, head and neck, liver or kidney cancer. Sequences were derived from CD4+ or CD8+ T cells sorted from blood, sampled in a trial of the OX40 agonist ivuxolimab.

The CDR3 DNA reads as TGCGCCAGCAGCCAAGATCTTTACAGGGGGCTTCTCTACGAGCAGTACTTC. Its protein is CASSQDLYRGLLYEQYF. The chain employs TRBV4-3 and TRBJ2-7, with TRBD1 identical over 9 bases. The V gene's germline CDR1 is LGHNA and CDR2 YSLEER. Losses at the gene ends were 0 bases for V and 3 bases for J; bases not matched to a gene: 9. This CDR3 is 17 amino acids long.